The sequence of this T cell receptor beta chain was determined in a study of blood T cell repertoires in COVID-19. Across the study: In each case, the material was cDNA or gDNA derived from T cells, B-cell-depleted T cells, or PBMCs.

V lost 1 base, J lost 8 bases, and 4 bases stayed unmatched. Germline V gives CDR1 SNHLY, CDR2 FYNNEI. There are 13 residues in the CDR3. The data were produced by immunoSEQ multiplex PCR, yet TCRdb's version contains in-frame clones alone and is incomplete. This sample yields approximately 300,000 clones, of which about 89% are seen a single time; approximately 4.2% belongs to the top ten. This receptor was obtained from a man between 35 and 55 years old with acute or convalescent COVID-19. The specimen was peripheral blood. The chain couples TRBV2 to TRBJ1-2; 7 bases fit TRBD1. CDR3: CASSEGRGNGYTF. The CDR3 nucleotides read TGTGCCAGCAGTGAAGGCAGGGGGAACGGCTACACCTTC.